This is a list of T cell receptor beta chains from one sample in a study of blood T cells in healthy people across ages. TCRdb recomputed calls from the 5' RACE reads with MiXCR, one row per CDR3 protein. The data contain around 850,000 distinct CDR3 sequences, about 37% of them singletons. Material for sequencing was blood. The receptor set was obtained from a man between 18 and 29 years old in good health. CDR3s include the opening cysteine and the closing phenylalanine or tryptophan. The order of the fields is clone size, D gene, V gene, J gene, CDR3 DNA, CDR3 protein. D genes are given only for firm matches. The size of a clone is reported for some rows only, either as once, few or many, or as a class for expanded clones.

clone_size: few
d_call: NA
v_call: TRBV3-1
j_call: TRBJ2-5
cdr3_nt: TGTGCCAGCAGCCAAGTCGGGGGTAGGGAGGAGACCCAGTACTTC
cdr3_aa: CASSQVGGREETQYF

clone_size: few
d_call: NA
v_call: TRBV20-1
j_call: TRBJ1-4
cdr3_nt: TGCAGTGCTAGACAAGGTTCCTCCAATGAAAAACTGTTTTTT
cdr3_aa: CSARQGSSNEKLFF

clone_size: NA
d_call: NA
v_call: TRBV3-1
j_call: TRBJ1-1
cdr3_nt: TGTGCCAGCAGCCAATACGATTTTCAACAGCCGAACATTGAAGCTTTCTTT
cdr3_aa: CASSQYDFQQPNIEAFF

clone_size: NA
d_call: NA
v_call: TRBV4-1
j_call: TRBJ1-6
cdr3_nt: TGCGCCAGCAGCCAAGCCCCAGGGATGGATTCACCCCTCCACTTT
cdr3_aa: CASSQAPGMDSPLHF

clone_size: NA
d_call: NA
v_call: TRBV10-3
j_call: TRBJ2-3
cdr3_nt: TGTGCCATCAGTGGGGACACAAGCACAGATACGCAGTATTTT
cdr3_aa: CAISGDTSTDTQYF

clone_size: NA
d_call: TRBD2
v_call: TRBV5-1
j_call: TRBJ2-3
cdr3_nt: TGCGCCAGCAGCCCCTTAACTAGCGGGGGCTTCACAGATACGCAGTATTTT
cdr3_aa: CASSPLTSGGFTDTQYF

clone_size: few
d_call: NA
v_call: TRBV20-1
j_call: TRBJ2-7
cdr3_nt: TGCAGTGCTAGAGATTCGGGGGACACCCTAAGATCCTACGAGCAGTACTTC
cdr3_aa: CSARDSGDTLRSYEQYF

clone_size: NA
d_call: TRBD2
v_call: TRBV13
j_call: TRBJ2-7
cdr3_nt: TGTGCCAGCAGCAAACGTCTAGCGGGGGGGCCGATGAGGATCTCCTACAATGAGCAGTACTTC
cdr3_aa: CASSKRLAGGPMRISYNEQYF

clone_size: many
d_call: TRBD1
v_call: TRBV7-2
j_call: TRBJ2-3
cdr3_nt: TGTGCCAGCAGCCTGACAGGGAACGCGAGACGTACGCAGTATTTT
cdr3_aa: CASSLTGNARRTQYF

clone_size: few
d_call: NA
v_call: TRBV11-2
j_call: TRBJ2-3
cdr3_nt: TGTGCCAGCAGCCGCGATGGGGGGACCACAGATACGCAGTATTTT
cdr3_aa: CASSRDGGTTDTQYF

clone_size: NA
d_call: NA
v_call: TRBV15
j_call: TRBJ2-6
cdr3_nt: TGTGCCACCAGCAGACGGGGGTCTGGGGCCAACGTCCTGACTTTC
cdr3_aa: CATSRRGSGANVLTF

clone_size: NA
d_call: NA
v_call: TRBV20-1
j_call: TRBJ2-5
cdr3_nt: TGCAGTGCCCCAACTAGACACCAAGAGACCCAGTACTTC
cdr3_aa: CSAPTRHQETQYF

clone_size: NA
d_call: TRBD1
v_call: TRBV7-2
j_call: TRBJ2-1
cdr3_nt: TGTGCCAGCAGCAATCCCCCAGGGGGAGTAAATGAGCAGTTCTTC
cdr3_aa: CASSNPPGGVNEQFF

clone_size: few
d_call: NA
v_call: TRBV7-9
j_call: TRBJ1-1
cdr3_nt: TGTGCCAGCACGGGAGAGAACACTGAAGCTTTCTTT
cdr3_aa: CASTGENTEAFF

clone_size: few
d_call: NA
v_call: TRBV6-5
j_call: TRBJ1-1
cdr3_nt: TGTGCCAGCAGCCCGGCAGGGCACAGGAACACTGAAGCTTTCTTT
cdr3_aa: CASSPAGHRNTEAFF

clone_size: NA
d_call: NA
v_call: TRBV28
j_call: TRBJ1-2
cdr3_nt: TGTGCCAGCAGGCGACACAACTATGGCTACACCTTC
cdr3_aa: CASRRHNYGYTF